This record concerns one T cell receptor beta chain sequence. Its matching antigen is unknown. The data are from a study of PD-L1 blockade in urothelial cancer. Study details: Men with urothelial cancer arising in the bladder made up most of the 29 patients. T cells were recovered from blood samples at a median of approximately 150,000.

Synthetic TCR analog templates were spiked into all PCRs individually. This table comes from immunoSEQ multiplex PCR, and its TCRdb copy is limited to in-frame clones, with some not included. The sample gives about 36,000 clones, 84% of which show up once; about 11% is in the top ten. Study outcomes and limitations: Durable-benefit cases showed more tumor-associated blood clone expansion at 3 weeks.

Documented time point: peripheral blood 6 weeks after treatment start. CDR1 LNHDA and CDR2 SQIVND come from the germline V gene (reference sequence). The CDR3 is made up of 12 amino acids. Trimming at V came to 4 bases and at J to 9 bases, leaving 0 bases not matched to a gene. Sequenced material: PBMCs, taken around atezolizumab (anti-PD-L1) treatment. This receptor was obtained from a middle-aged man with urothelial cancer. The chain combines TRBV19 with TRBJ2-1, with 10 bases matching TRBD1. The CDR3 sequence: CASSRDRGEQFF. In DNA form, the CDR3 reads TGTGCCAGTAGTAGGGACAGGGGTGAGCAGTTCTTC.